This entry lists 14 T cell receptor beta chains sequenced from one sample in a study of T cell repertoires in aging, cancer and after chemotherapy. Multiplex touch-down PCR with TRB-A/B primers amplified rearranged V-D-J TRB sequences. TCRdb independently ran MiXCR on the multiplex PCR reads; one entry per CDR3 protein. The sample carries 2,000 to 2,500 distinct CDR3 sequences, 20% to 25% recorded once. TCR beta rearrangements were amplified from peripheral blood genomic DNA. The sequenced sample consisted of blood. These receptor sequences come from a human donor in good health.

The chain has TRBV27 and TRBJ2-1, with 12 bases lining up with TRBD2. CDR1 and CDR2 (germline): MNHEY, SMNVEV (reference sequence). This CDR3 is built from 15 residues. J was trimmed by 4 bases and V by 5 bases; bases with no gene match: 3. The CDR3 is CASSPGTSGYNEQFF. The CDR3 DNA sequence: TGTGCCAGCAGTCCCGGGACTAGCGGGTACAATGAGCAGTTCTTC.

This clonotype appeared a few times. The V and J genes are TRBV7-2 and TRBJ2-7; 8 positions agree with TRBD1. J gave up 5 bases and V 1 base, and 4 bases lay outside the gene matches. CDR3 size: 14 residues. Germline V lookup: CDR1 SGHTA, CDR2 FQGNSA. CDR3 coding DNA: TGTGCCAGCAGCTTAGGGACAGGGATCCACGAGCAGTACTTC. As protein: CASSLGTGIHEQYF.

By proportion, this clonotype is medium-sized. The genes are TRBV27 and TRBJ1-6; no reliable D call. With 8 bases removed from V and 1 base from J, the gap between germline ends came to 9 bases. Germline-derived CDR1 and CDR2 are MNHEY and SMNVEV (reference sequence). This CDR3 contains 14 residues. CDR3 in DNA: TGTGCCAGCGGGAACCCTTCCTATAATTCACCCCTCCACTTT. This translates into CASGNPSYNSPLHF.

Sample share makes this clonotype medium-sized (0.01 to 0.1%). This chain connects TRBV6-2 or TRBV6-3 to TRBJ2-7; perhaps D is TRBD1 or TRBD2 (5 bases each). The CDR3 sequence is 14 residues long. V lost 4 bases to trimming and J lost 6 bases, with 16 bases between them. Germline CDR1 reads MNHEY; CDR2 reads SVGEGT. For the CDR3, the DNA is TGTGCCAGCAGTTCGTCTAACGGGGCTTCCGAGCAGTACTTC. Translated, it gives CASSSSNGASEQYF.

This rearrangement joins TRBV20-1 to TRBJ2-7; the match to TRBD2 covers 11 bases. CDR1 is DFQATT and CDR2 is SNEGSKA in the germline V gene (reference sequence). V trimming: 3 bases; J trimming: 3 bases; junction bases outside the gene matches: 4. The CDR3 extends over 14 amino acids. The CDR3 sequence: CSASPSGGNYEQYF. The CDR3 DNA is TGCAGTGCTAGTCCTAGCGGGGGGAACTACGAGCAGTACTTC.

Note on this clonotype: Relative to the germline gene, one junction end is altered; a read error may explain this. For the CDR3, the DNA is TGTGCCAGCAGCGACCGGCTAGCGGGGGAAACCTTT. This encodes CASSDRLAGETF. V gene TRBV6-2 or TRBV6-3 combines with J gene TRBJ2-7, with TRBD2 matching 10 bases. The CDR3 extends over 12 amino acids. Germline values: CDR1 MNHEY, CDR2 SVGEGT.

V gene TRBV9 combines with J gene TRBJ2-7, with a weak D call TRBD2 (5 bases). This CDR3 is 13 amino acids long. V was shortened by 0 bases and J by 6 bases, with 10 bases between the two germline ends. Looked up from germline, CDR1 is SGDLS and CDR2 is YYNGEE. The CDR3 sequence is CASSVAGGVEQYF. As DNA, the CDR3 is TGTGCCAGCAGCGTAGCCGGAGGTGTCGAGCAGTACTTC.

The rearrangement uses TRBV4-3 and TRBJ1-6; possible D gene TRBD1, 6 bases. This CDR3 has 15 residues. The V gene lost 0 bases and the J gene lost 10 bases, with 13 bases spanning the gap. The V gene's germline CDR1 is LGHNA and CDR2 YSLEER. The chain's CDR3 is CASSQDQVGGSPLHF. CDR3 coding DNA: TGCGCCAGCAGCCAAGATCAGGTCGGGGGCTCACCCCTCCACTTT.

The V gene is TRBV28, the J gene TRBJ2-5; TRBD2 agrees at 10 bases. Germline V gives CDR1 MDHEN, CDR2 SYDVKM. The CDR3 has 12 amino acids. J lost 7 bases, V lost 7 bases, and 3 bases had no gene match. The CDR3: CASKASGGTQYF. In nucleotides, the CDR3 is TGTGCCAGCAAGGCTAGCGGGGGGACCCAGTACTTC.

This clonotype is termed medium-sized. V gene TRBV18 combines with J gene TRBJ1-1; no firm D call. Germline V CDR1 and CDR2: KGHSH, LQKENI. Trimming left V 3 bases short and J 0 bases short, with 5 bases between. The CDR3 is 13 amino acids. The CDR3 DNA follows: TGTGCCAGCTCACCTGGGATGAACACTGAAGCTTTCTTT. It translates to CASSPGMNTEAFF.

By share of the sample, this clonotype is medium-sized. This chain links TRBV7-2 with TRBJ2-1, with D perhaps assigned TRBD1 or TRBD2 (5 bases each). The CDR3 totals 16 residues. V was shortened by 1 base and J by 0 bases, with 10 bases between the two germline ends. Germline CDR1 and CDR2: SGHTA and FQGNSA. CDR3 region: CASSLGSGSSYNEQFF. The CDR3 nucleotides read TGTGCCAGCAGCTTAGGTTCAGGGAGCTCCTACAATGAGCAGTTCTTC.

Comments on this clonotype: A junction end diverges from the germline sequence, so it may reflect a read error. V gene TRBV20-1 combines with J gene TRBJ1-2; no clear D gene. Germline V gene data show CDR1 as DFQATT and CDR2 as SNEGSKA (reference sequence). This CDR3 is 13 amino acids long. This CDR3 is CSARDSSEYGYSF. The CDR3 bases are TGCAGTGCTAGAGATTCATCCGAATATGGCTACTCCTTC.

This clonotype is medium-sized within its sample. The J gene is TRBJ2-1, the V gene TRBV7-2; 9 bases agree with TRBD1. The V gene's germline CDR1 is SGHTA and CDR2 FQGNSA. The CDR3 sequence is 14 residues long. J was trimmed by 9 bases and V by 5 bases; bases with no gene match: 8. The CDR3 loop reads CASSPGTGTAEQFF. The CDR3 coding sequence is TGTGCCAGCAGCCCAGGGACAGGGACGGCTGAGCAGTTCTTC. Based on the CDR3 plus reference TRBV7-2 and TRBJ2-1, the full variable domain is GAGVSQSPSNKVTEKGKDVELRCDPISGHTALYWYRQSLGQGLEFLIYFQGNSAPDKSGLPSDRFSAERTGGSVSTLTIQRTQQEDSAVYLCASSPGTGTAEQFFGPGTRLTVL.

A note on this clonotype: Compared with germline, one end of the junction differs, possibly owing to a read error. This chain links TRBV4-3 with TRBJ2-3; D gene unclear. This CDR3 is 14 amino acids long. Per germline, CDR1 LGHNA and CDR2 YSLEER. Here the CDR3 DNA reads TGTGCCAGCAGCCAAGGCGCGGGCACAGATACGCAGTATTTT. Protein sequence: CASSQGAGTDTQYF.